This T cell receptor beta chain was captured in a study of neoadjuvant anti-PD-1 for oral cavity cancer. Study overall: Patients without progression got a fourth dose around day 43.

For this clone: What it binds is unknown.

The germline V gene has CDR1 MNHEY and CDR2 SVGAGI. Unmatched junction bases numbered 4, after V lost 6 bases and J lost 5 bases. This CDR3 region has 14 residues. Method: immunoSEQ multiplex PCR; TCRdb's copy keeps in-frame clones and lacks some. The sample consists of several thousand clones, approximately 82% of them appearing once. Study results and limitations: Only three patients per response group were TCR-analyzed; validation needed. Non-responders to neoadjuvant nivolumab had significantly more clonal PBMC T cells than responders. Treg/Th17 ratio rose with pretreatment blood and fell with post-treatment tumor TCRbeta clonality.

Material: PBMCs, obtained before nivolumab (anti-PD-1) treatment. The chain combines TRBV6-5 with TRBJ1-4; 9 bases are shared with TRBD1. This receptor was taken from a person aged 35-80 years with oral cavity squamous cell carcinoma. CDR3 sequence (DNA): TGTGCCAGCAGCCGACAGGGGGGGAATGAAAAACTGTTTTTT. Translating gives CASSRQGGNEKLFF.